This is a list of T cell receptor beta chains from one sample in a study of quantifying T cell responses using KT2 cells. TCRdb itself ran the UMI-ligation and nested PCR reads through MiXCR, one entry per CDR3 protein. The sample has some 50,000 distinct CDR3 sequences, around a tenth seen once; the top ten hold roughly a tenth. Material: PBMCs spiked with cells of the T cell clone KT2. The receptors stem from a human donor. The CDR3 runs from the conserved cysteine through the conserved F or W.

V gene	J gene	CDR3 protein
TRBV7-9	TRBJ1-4	CASSLQQGTNEKLFF
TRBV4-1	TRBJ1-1	CASSQDRGRRTEAFF
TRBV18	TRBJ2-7	CASSRLRGTNHQYF
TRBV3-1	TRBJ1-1	CASSQVEGGTEAFF
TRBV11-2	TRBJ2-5	CASTRRGTYQETQYF
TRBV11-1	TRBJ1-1	CAFAPGPSNTEAFF
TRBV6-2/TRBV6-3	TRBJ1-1	CASSYDGPITEAFF
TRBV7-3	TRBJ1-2	CASSPGGTVNYGYTF
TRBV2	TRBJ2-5	CASSVWGQQETQYF
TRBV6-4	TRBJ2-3	CASSEIAGGRTDTQYF
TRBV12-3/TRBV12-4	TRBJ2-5	CASSGQREPQETQYF
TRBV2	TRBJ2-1	CASSPGLRTRKFF
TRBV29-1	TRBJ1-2	CSVEDRDSGQTYGYTF
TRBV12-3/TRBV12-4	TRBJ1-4	CASSLDTGGWEKLFF
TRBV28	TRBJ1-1	CASTGGGDRGQNTEAFF
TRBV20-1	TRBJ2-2	CSARDPKNRGLYDTGELFF
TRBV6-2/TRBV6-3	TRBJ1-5	CARSRGTGVSNQPQHF
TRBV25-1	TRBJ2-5	CASSRQGQGETQYF
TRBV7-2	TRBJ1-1	CASSPDSLVEAFF
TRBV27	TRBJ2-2	CASSPRGGRWNTGELFF
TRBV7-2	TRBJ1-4	CASSLAGQSSQLFF
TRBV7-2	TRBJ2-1	CASTPGTYSYNEQFF
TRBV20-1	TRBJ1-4	CSARLRRSTNEKLFF
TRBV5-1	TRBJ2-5	CASSPQGVQETQYF
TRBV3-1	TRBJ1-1	CASSQVDMNTEAFF
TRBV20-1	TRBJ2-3	CSARPWVGNTDTQYF
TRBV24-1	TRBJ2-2	CATSDSSLSDRSTGELFF
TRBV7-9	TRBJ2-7	CASSASLVGGRSYEQYF
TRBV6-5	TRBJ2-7	CASRPQGMDEQYF
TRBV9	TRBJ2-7	CASSGGTGTQAYEQYF
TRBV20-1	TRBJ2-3	CSVIVDTQYF
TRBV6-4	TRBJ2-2	CASSERGSTPGELFF
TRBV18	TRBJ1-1	CASSPQGQNTEAFF
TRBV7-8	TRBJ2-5	CASSLGPGAQETQYF
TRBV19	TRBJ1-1	CASSMQVSTEAFF
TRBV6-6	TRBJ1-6	CASSQGHYNSPLHF
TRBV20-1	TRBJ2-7	CSAREPLAISYEQYF
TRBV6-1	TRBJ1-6	CASSETGENSPLHF
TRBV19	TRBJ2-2	CASSPSTVNTGELFF
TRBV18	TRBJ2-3	CASSPIFRALKTDTQYF
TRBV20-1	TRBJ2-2	CSAKDRNANTGELFF
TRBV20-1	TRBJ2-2	CSAIAGGNTGELFF
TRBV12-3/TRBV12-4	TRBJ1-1	CASSQGQGLAEAFF
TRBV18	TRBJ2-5	CASSLGQQETQYF
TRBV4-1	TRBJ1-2	CASSQVFKVGGYTF
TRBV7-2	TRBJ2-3	CASSFDHSTDTQYF
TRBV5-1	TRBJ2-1	CASSYGGGSGDEQFF
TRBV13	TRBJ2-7	CASSLVLDSTYEQYF
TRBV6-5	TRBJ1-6	CASSSPGKNSPLHF
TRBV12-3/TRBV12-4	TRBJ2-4	CASSYARGGLAKNIQYF
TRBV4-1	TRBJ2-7	CASSSVEAYEQYF
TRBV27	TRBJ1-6	CASSPEQGQFSPLHF